This passage covers 4 T cell receptor beta chains from one sample sequenced in a study of blood T cell repertoires in COVID-19. Using immunoSEQ multiplex PCR, the repertoire was profiled, and TCRdb retains in-frame clones only, with some absent. The sample contains roughly 90,000 clones, 87% of which appear only once. Sequenced: peripheral blood. The receptors were gathered from a human donor in a cohort sampled during active COVID-19.

Comments on this clone: Compared with germline, one end of the junction differs, possibly owing to a read error. The V and J genes are TRBV7-7 and TRBJ2-5, with 8 bases matching TRBD1. CDR1 SSHAT and CDR2 FNYEAQ come from the germline V gene (reference sequence). This CDR3 is built from 16 residues. Written as DNA, the CDR3 is TGTGCTAGCAGCTTAGCATGGCAGGGGGCTGGTGAGACCCAGTACTTC. This translates into CASSLAWQGAGETQYF.

This sequence joins TRBV7-9 and TRBJ1-4, with 8 bases aligning to TRBD1. CDR1 and CDR2 from the germline V gene are SEHNR and FQNEAQ (reference sequence). The V segment lost 5 bases and the J segment 3 bases; nucleotides outside the gene matches: 14. The CDR3 sequence is 18 residues long. The CDR3, as DNA: TGTGCCAGCAGCGGACAAATTCAGGGGGCGAGGGCTAATGAAAAACTGTTTTTT. It specifies CASSGQIQGARANEKLFF.

The V call is TRBV10-3, the J call TRBJ2-7; 9 bases agree with TRBD1. The junction had 7 bases not matched to a gene; V was cut back by 6 bases and J by 1 base. Germline-derived CDR1 and CDR2 are ENHRY and SYGVKD. There are 15 residues in the CDR3. This CDR3 reads CAIRGTGSASYEQYF. DNA of the CDR3: TGTGCCATCAGGGGGACAGGGTCTGCGTCCTACGAGCAGTACTTC.

This chain joins TRBV2 and TRBJ2-1; possibly TRBD2 for D (5 bases). With 0 bases removed from V and 16 bases from J, the gap between germline ends came to 19 bases. CDR1 and CDR2 (germline): SNHLY, FYNNEI. This CDR3 is built from 14 residues. The chain's CDR3 is CASSEAGTGVPPFF. The CDR3 DNA follows: TGTGCCAGCAGTGAAGCGGGAACCGGGGTGCCTCCCTTCTTC.